The 24 T cell receptor beta chains in this list originate from one sample, sequenced in a study of response to subunit inactivated influenza vaccine (dated by TCRdb to the late 2010s). The library was produced with RT-PCR. The sample was run on an Illumina HiSeq 2500. TCRdb handled the public reads itself, with Q25 trimming in fastp and clone calling in MiXCR, and kept productive beta chains. When rows share a CDR3 protein, they turn into one entry using the most common DNA and genes. The sample profile shows hundreds of thousands of distinct CDR3 sequences; approximately 17% of them were found once. Of the sample, 11% falls within the top ten clones. The sequenced sample was PBMCs from blood, obtained more than 4 days after vaccination. Receptors were obtained from a middle-aged man who received an inactivated influenza vaccine. Donor details come from another sample of the same person, matched by shared clones.

This clonotype has a handful of counts. The chain uses TRBV4-2 and TRBJ2-7; D could derive from TRBD1 or TRBD2 (6 bases each). Germline V gene sequence: CDR1 LGHNA, CDR2 YNFKEQ. The CDR3 extends over 15 amino acids. V lost 0 bases and J 7 bases, leaving 16 bases between the germline ends. The CDR3 nucleotides read TGTGCCAGCAGCCAAGAAGACTCGGGGGCGTTTGAGCAGTACTTC. It translates to CASSQEDSGAFEQYF.

This chain links TRBV7-3 with TRBJ2-2; possibly TRBD2 for D (5 bases). The CDR3 is 13 residues long. Germline CDR1 is SGHTA and CDR2 is FQGTGA. Between the trimmed V and J ends, which lost 3 bases and 6 bases, there was a span of 8 bases. For the CDR3, the DNA is TGTGCCAGCAGCTTGGAGGAACCCGGGGAGCTGTTTTTT. It codes for CASSLEEPGELFF. Full variable domain (outside the CDR3, taken from reference TRBV7-3 and TRBJ2-2): GAGVSQTPSNKVTEKGKYVELRCDPISGHTALYWYRQSLGQGPEFLIYFQGTGAADDSGLPNDRFFAVRPEGSVSTLKIQRTERGDSAVYLCASSLEEPGELFFGEGSRLTVL.

This clonotype was observed a few times. This may arise from a read error, as a much more abundant clone is one base away. The chain employs TRBV5-5 and TRBJ2-7; tentative D call: TRBD1 (6 bases). Germline V gene lookup returns CDR1 SGHKS and CDR2 YYEKEE (reference sequence). The ends were cut back, 1 base at V and 2 bases at J, with 10 bases in the middle. The CDR3 extends over 14 amino acids. This CDR3 reads CASSLTGQTYEQYF. CDR3 DNA: TGTGCCAGCAGCTTGACCGGACAGACCTACGAGCAGTACTTC.

In this sample, this clonotype turned up a few times. This chain joins TRBV11-2 and TRBJ2-7, with 9 bases aligning to TRBD2. V lost 1 base and J lost 3; bases outside the gene matches: 4. CDR1 is SGHAT, CDR2 FQNNGV, per germline. The CDR3 has 15 residues. CDR3 loop: CASSLALAGLYEQYF. CDR3 nucleotide sequence: TGTGCCAGCAGCTTAGCCCTAGCGGGGCTCTACGAGCAGTACTTC. Based on the CDR3 plus reference TRBV11-2 and TRBJ2-7, the full variable domain is EAGVAQSPRYKIIEKRQSVAFWCNPISGHATLYWYQQILGQGPKLLIQFQNNGVVDDSQLPKDRFSAERLKGVDSTLKIQPAKLEDSAVYLCASSLALAGLYEQYFGPGTRLTVT.

This clonotype was detected a few times. CDR3 region: CASSVTGGTGELFF. CDR3 DNA sequence: TGTGCCAGCAGCGTCACGGGGGGCACCGGGGAGCTGTTTTTT. The chain joins TRBV5-6 to TRBJ2-2; 7 bases line up with TRBD2. With V trimmed by 4 bases and J by 4 bases, 4 bases remained unmatched. This CDR3 comprises 14 residues. Germline V gene sequence: CDR1 SGHDT, CDR2 YYEEEE.

The chain has TRBV14 and TRBJ2-2; 7 bases fit TRBD1. Losses at the gene ends were 5 bases for V and 4 bases for J; bases not matched to a gene: 4. Germline V gives CDR1 SGHDN, CDR2 FVKESK. The CDR3 sequence is 14 residues long. CDR3 bases: TGTGCCAGCAGCTTGGGACAGCGCACCGGGGAGCTGTTTTTT. Protein sequence: CASSLGQRTGELFF.

The sample holds a few counts of this clonotype. The rearrangement uses TRBV6-5 and TRBJ1-2, with D unresolved. Trimming stripped 2 bases from V and 5 bases from J, with 21 bases between. The CDR3 runs 17 residues. Germline V gene sequence: CDR1 MNHEY, CDR2 SVGAGI. The CDR3 loop is CASSYRQARPEGYGYTF. The CDR3, as DNA: TGTGCCAGCAGTTACCGCCAGGCACGCCCCGAGGGTTATGGCTACACCTTC.

This chain joins TRBV5-1 and TRBJ2-7; unclear D gene. This CDR3 has 12 amino acids. Germline loops: CDR1 SGHRS, CDR2 YFSETQ. The V and J ends lost 5 bases and 5 bases respectively, with 11 bases between them. The chain's CDR3 is CASSYVGHEQYF. In DNA form, the CDR3 reads TGCGCCAGCAGTTATGTAGGACACGAGCAGTACTTC.

Only a few counts were recorded for this clonotype. The chain joins TRBV5-1 to TRBJ2-1, with D perhaps TRBD1 or TRBD2 (6 bases each). The CDR3 contains 12 residues. Germline V gene sequence: CDR1 SGHRS, CDR2 YFSETQ. Trimming removed 4 bases from V and 8 bases from J, with 10 bases in between. CDR3 sequence: CASSEGGDEQFF. The CDR3 coding sequence is TGCGCCAGCAGCGAGGGGGGCGATGAGCAGTTCTTC.

This clonotype was seen a handful of times. The CDR3 loop is CASRAGQGKLSSYEQYF. The DNA of the CDR3 is TGTGCCAGCAGGGCAGGACAGGGGAAATTGAGCTCCTACGAGCAGTACTTC. This rearrangement joins TRBV6-1 to TRBJ2-7; TRBD1 aligns across 9 bases. The CDR3 is made up of 17 amino acids. After removal of 6 bases from V and 0 bases from J, the junction contained 12 bases not matched to a gene. In germline, CDR1 is MNHNS, CDR2 SASEGT.

CDR3 nucleotide sequence: TGCGCCAGCAGCTTCAAACTGACTAGCGGGGGCACAGATACGCAGTATTTT. Amino acid sequence: CASSFKLTSGGTDTQYF. The chain uses TRBV5-1 and TRBJ2-3, with 11 nucleotides matching TRBD2. Germline V CDR1 and CDR2: SGHRS, YFSETQ. The CDR3 spans 17 residues. The J segment lost 1 base and the V segment lost 2 bases, leaving 6 bases of the junction unmatched.

The chain uses TRBV15 and TRBJ1-5; D may be TRBD1 (6 bases). The V end lost 3 bases, the J end lost 5 bases, and 14 bases lay between the germline ends. This CDR3 has 15 residues. The germline V gene encodes CDR1 LNHNV and CDR2 YYDKDF (reference sequence). CDR3 bases: TGTGCCACCAGCAGGGGAGAGGGACAACATCAGCCCCAGCATTTT. It specifies CATSRGEGQHQPQHF.

This clonotype was picked up a small number of times. The CDR3 loop reads CASSYSGGPTLTEQYF. The CDR3, as DNA: TGTGCCAGCAGTTACTCAGGGGGGCCTACCCTAACCGAGCAGTACTTC. This chain joins TRBV6-5 and TRBJ2-7, with D perhaps assigned TRBD1 or TRBD2 (6 bases each). CDR1 is MNHEY, CDR2 SVGAGI, per germline. V gave up 0 bases and J gave up 6 bases, with 18 bases separating them. The CDR3 is 16 amino acids.

This clonotype has a count of ten or more. This rearrangement joins TRBV5-1 to TRBJ2-1; the match to TRBD2 covers 11 bases. This CDR3 is built from 14 residues. V gave up 4 bases and J gave up 10 bases; unmatched junction bases: 7. Per the germline V gene, CDR1 is SGHRS and CDR2 is YFSETQ. The CDR3 is CASSPLAGEREQFF. The CDR3 DNA sequence: TGCGCCAGCAGCCCACTAGCGGGAGAAAGGGAGCAGTTCTTC. Together with reference TRBV5-1 and TRBJ2-1, the CDR3 gives the full variable domain: KAGVTQTPRYLIKTRGQQVTLSCSPISGHRSVSWYQQTPGQGLQFLFEYFSETQRNKGNFPGRFSGRQFSNSRSEMNVSTLELGDSALYLCASSPLAGEREQFFGPGTRLTVL.

The table lists this clonotype with a few counts. V is TRBV28 and J is TRBJ1-5; possible D gene TRBD1, 5 bases. Germline V lookup: CDR1 MDHEN, CDR2 SYDVKM. The CDR3 consists of 14 residues. V was clipped by 2 bases and J by 14 bases, with 19 bases between them. The CDR3 DNA is TGTGCCAGCAGTTTAGGCCCCCCGGGGTTCAGGGAGCATTTT. It translates to CASSLGPPGFREHF.

The CDR3 nucleotides are TGTGCCAGCAGCCAAGATCAGGCTAGCGGGAGGAGGAATGAGCAGTTCTTC. Translating it yields CASSQDQASGRRNEQFF. The V call is TRBV3-1, the J call TRBJ2-1, with TRBD2 identical over 11 bases. Trimming at V came to 0 bases and at J to 7 bases, leaving 8 bases not matched to a gene. This CDR3 is 17 amino acids long. Germline V gives CDR1 LGHDT, CDR2 YNNKEL (reference sequence).

The V gene is TRBV7-9, the J gene TRBJ2-2, with a weak D call TRBD2 (6 bases). Germline V CDR1 and CDR2: SEHNR, FQNEAQ (reference sequence). Trimming took 3 bases from V and 0 from J, leaving 11 bases between them. The CDR3 length is 16 residues. The CDR3 coding sequence is TGTGCCAGCAGCTTTTATCCGGGAGCGAACACCGGGGAGCTGTTTTTT. This sequence encodes CASSFYPGANTGELFF.

The J gene is TRBJ1-3, the V gene TRBV10-3, with D maybe TRBD1 (5 bases). The CDR3 covers 15 residues. The V gene lost 3 bases and the J gene lost 0 bases, with 9 bases spanning the gap. Germline V gene sequence: CDR1 ENHRY, CDR2 SYGVKD. The CDR3 region is CAISDTGASGNTIYF. CDR3 DNA: TGTGCCATCAGTGATACAGGAGCCTCTGGAAACACCATATATTTT.

The chain has TRBV2 and TRBJ1-2; no definite D call. The CDR3 totals 14 residues. Germline V gives CDR1 SNHLY, CDR2 FYNNEI. Trimming left V 7 bases short and J 2 bases short, with 14 bases between. The CDR3 bases are TGTGCCAGCACCCCCGGGCAGCCGAACTATGGCTACACCTTC. Residues: CASTPGQPNYGYTF.

The chain couples TRBV27 to TRBJ1-2; tentatively, D is TRBD1 (5 bases). The germline gives CDR1 MNHEY, CDR2 SMNVEV (reference sequence). There are 17 residues in the CDR3. V was shortened by 5 bases and J by 3 bases, with 22 bases between the two germline ends. CDR3 sequence: CASSTYQGRPKYYGYTF. The CDR3 region has the DNA TGTGCCAGCAGTACCTATCAGGGACGCCCTAAATACTATGGCTACACCTTC.

This chain uses TRBV4-3 with TRBJ2-5; D unclear. Germline assignment: CDR1 LGHNA and CDR2 YSLEER. Trimming left V 0 bases short and J 3 bases short, with 11 bases between. CDR3 size: 15 residues. Here the CDR3 DNA reads TGCGCCAGCAGCCAAGATAGTGGCAGAAAAGAGACCCAGTACTTC. The encoded protein is CASSQDSGRKETQYF.

This clonotype was seen a handful of times. The V and J genes are TRBV4-1 and TRBJ2-1, with a possible D match to TRBD2 (5 bases). Germline-derived CDR1 and CDR2 are MGHRA and YSYEKL. Trimming left V 5 bases short and J 6 bases short, with 11 bases between. This CDR3 contains 13 residues. In nucleotides, the CDR3 is TGCGCCAGCAGCGAGACTATCCCCAATGAGCAGTTCTTC. Residues: CASSETIPNEQFF.

Points on this clonotype: One end of the junction does not line up with germline, which may come from a read error. The genes are TRBV7-2 and TRBJ2-1; D gene ambiguous. CDR1 SGHTA and CDR2 FQGNSA come from the germline V gene. The CDR3 has 14 amino acids. The CDR3 is CASSFLGSYNEQLF. The CDR3 nucleotides read TGTGCCAGCAGCTTCCTTGGTTCCTACAATGAGCAGCTCTTC.

This clonotype appeared many times. This chain joins TRBV4-1 and TRBJ2-5, with D possibly called TRBD1 or TRBD2 (5 bases each). Germline CDR1 MGHRA, CDR2 YSYEKL. CDR3 length: 15 amino acids. V was trimmed by 4 bases and J by 5 bases, leaving 17 bases between them. As DNA, the CDR3 is TGCGCCAGCAGCCCCGGGACGTTGAGGGTGGAGACCCAGTACTTC. This codes for CASSPGTLRVETQYF.